The rows below give T cell receptor beta chains drawn from one sample of a study of T cell responses to AZD1222 COVID-19 vaccine. Here immunoSEQ multiplex PCR was the method, and the copy in TCRdb shows in-frame clones only, minus some. The data show 110,000 to 150,000 clones, with around 90% seen just once and 2.5% to 3.5% held by the top ten. Sequenced here: peripheral blood, sampled 28 days after the second AZD1222 dose. These receptors all come from an adult who received the AZD1222 COVID-19 vaccine. Each CDR3 is given with its conserved first and last residue. A D gene is named only where the DNA matches it firmly. Part of the rows lack a size; the others show once, few, many or a class for expanded clones.

J gene,D gene,clone size,V gene,CDR3 protein,CDR3 DNA
TRBJ2-3,TRBD2,NA,TRBV7-2,CASSLWTSGATDTQYF,TGTGCCAGCAGCTTATGGACTAGCGGGGCCACAGATACGCAGTATTTT
TRBJ2-1,TRBD1,NA,TRBV11-3,CASSPGTGGSYNEQFF,TGTGCCAGCAGTCCCGGGACAGGGGGATCCTACAATGAGCAGTTCTTC
TRBJ1-4,NA,NA,TRBV12-3/TRBV12-4,CASRYQGEKLFF,TGTGCCAGCAGGTACCAAGGGGAAAAACTGTTTTTT
TRBJ1-2,NA,NA,TRBV7-6,CASSPGSMLDYGYTF,TGTGCCAGCAGCCCAGGATCAATGTTAGACTATGGCTACACCTTC
TRBJ1-2,NA,NA,TRBV6-5,CASRAQSSYGYTF,TGTGCCAGCCGGGCACAGTCATCATATGGCTACACCTTC
TRBJ2-3,NA,NA,TRBV28,CASSLGGSGTDTQYF,TGTGCCAGCAGCCTAGGGGGAAGTGGCACAGATACGCAGTATTTT
TRBJ2-7,NA,NA,TRBV28,CASSLSAGLRSQNF,TGTGCCAGCAGTTTATCTGCGGGTCTACGTTCACAAAACTTC
TRBJ2-7,TRBD2,NA,TRBV7-3,CASSRQAGSDSYEQYF,TGTGCCAGCAGCCGTCAAGCGGGATCGGACTCCTACGAGCAGTACTTC
TRBJ1-1,NA,NA,TRBV10-1,CASSLPGSEAAFF,TGCGCCAGCAGTCTCCCAGGGAGTGAAGCGGCTTTCTTT
TRBJ1-5,NA,NA,TRBV19,CASSIRSWYSNQPQHF,TGTGCCAGTAGTATAAGGTCGTGGTATAGCAATCAGCCCCAGCATTTT
TRBJ2-1,NA,NA,TRBV21-1,CVDRQGNTGALYNEQFF,TGTGTAGACCGACAGGGCAATACCGGAGCTCTTTACAATGAGCAGTTCTTC
TRBJ1-3,NA,NA,TRBV15,CATSSPGGDTDF,TGTGCCACCAGCAGTCCTGGCGGGGATACTGATTTT
TRBJ2-1,NA,NA,TRBV10-1,CASSSTVGLNEQFF,TGCGCCAGCAGTTCCACGGTCGGCCTTAATGAGCAGTTCTTC
TRBJ2-1,NA,NA,TRBV19,CASTMGYNEQFF,TGTGCCAGTACCATGGGCTACAATGAGCAGTTCTTC
TRBJ1-2,NA,NA,TRBV5-1,CASSLGVGDYGYTF,TGCGCCAGCAGCTTGGGGGTAGGGGACTATGGCTACACCTTC
TRBJ2-1,NA,NA,TRBV3-1/TRBV3-2,CASSNSGPGGYNEQFF,TGTGCCAGCAGCAACTCCGGGCCTGGGGGATACAATGAGCAGTTCTTC
TRBJ1-5,NA,NA,TRBV6-2/TRBV6-3,CASSYSQALFQPQHF,TGTGCCAGCAGTTACTCACAGGCTTTGTTTCAGCCCCAGCATTTT
TRBJ2-5,NA,NA,TRBV3-1/TRBV3-2,CASSPDGQETQYF,TGTGCCAGCAGCCCGGACGGTCAAGAGACCCAGTACTTC
TRBJ1-3,NA,NA,TRBV9,CASSVEENTIYF,TGTGCCAGCAGCGTAGAGGAGAACACCATATATTTT
TRBJ1-1,NA,NA,TRBV29-1,CSVEFLSEAFF,TGCAGCGTTGAATTTCTATCTGAAGCTTTCTTT
TRBJ1-6,NA,NA,TRBV2,CASSQGPLSPLHF,TGTGCCAGCAGTCAGGGGCCCCTATCACCCCTCCACTTT
TRBJ2-2,NA,NA,TRBV7-3,CASSLTWQGTGELFF,TGTGCCAGCAGCTTAACGTGGCAGGGCACCGGGGAGCTGTTTTTT
TRBJ2-1,TRBD2,NA,TRBV11-1,CASSLASGGAEQFF,TGTGCCAGCAGCTTAGCTAGCGGGGGGGCTGAGCAGTTCTTC
TRBJ1-2,NA,NA,TRBV2,CASSLRQRGYGYTF,TGTGCCAGCAGTCTTCGACAGCGAGGCTATGGCTACACCTTC
TRBJ2-5,NA,NA,TRBV2,CASNRPTETQYF,TGTGCCAGCAATCGGCCTACGGAGACCCAGTACTTC
TRBJ1-1,NA,NA,TRBV28,CASSSGGRTEAFF,TGTGCCAGCAGTTCAGGAGGAAGGACTGAAGCTTTCTTT
TRBJ2-3,NA,once,TRBV30,CAWSDGRSTDTQYF,TGTGCCTGGAGTGACGGGCGAAGCACAGATACGCAGTATTTT
TRBJ1-1,TRBD1,NA,TRBV27,CASRDRDRGFTEAFF,TGTGCCAGCAGGGACCGGGACAGGGGGTTCACTGAAGCTTTCTTT
TRBJ2-1,TRBD2,NA,TRBV7-8,CASSLAAGGPNEQFF,TGTGCCAGCAGCTTAGCGGCGGGGGGGCCCAATGAGCAGTTCTTC
TRBJ1-2,NA,NA,TRBV5-6,CASSLRGSVDYGYTF,TGTGCCAGCAGCTTGCGGGGTAGCGTTGACTATGGCTACACCTTC
TRBJ2-7,TRBD1,NA,TRBV7-9,CASSFGTGGLYEQYF,TGTGCCAGCAGCTTTGGGACAGGGGGGCTCTACGAGCAGTACTTC
TRBJ1-3,TRBD1,NA,TRBV5-1,CASSRTGADSGNTIYF,TGCGCCAGCAGCCGGACAGGGGCCGACTCTGGAAACACCATATATTTT
TRBJ1-4,NA,once,TRBV28,CASRNTGKRGEKLFF,TGTGCCAGCAGAAATACAGGGAAACGCGGTGAAAAACTGTTTTTT
TRBJ1-6,NA,NA,TRBV28,CASTGRDSPLHF,TGTGCCAGCACGGGGCGAGATTCACCCCTCCACTTT
TRBJ1-2,TRBD1,NA,TRBV19,CASGRGTGNYGYTF,TGTGCCAGTGGCCGAGGGACAGGCAACTATGGCTACACCTTC
TRBJ1-2,NA,NA,TRBV4-1,CASSQDYARNYGYTF,TGCGCCAGCAGCCAAGATTATGCACGGAACTATGGCTACACCTTC
TRBJ2-1,NA,NA,TRBV6-5,CASSLTGNEQFF,TGTGCCAGCAGTTTAACAGGGAATGAGCAGTTCTTC
TRBJ1-5,NA,NA,TRBV6-5,CASSQFRTNQPQHF,TGTGCCAGCAGTCAGTTCAGGACCAATCAGCCCCAGCATTTT
TRBJ1-2,NA,few,TRBV28,CASSPGYSYGYTF,TGTGCCAGCAGTCCAGGGTACAGCTATGGCTACACCTTC
TRBJ2-5,NA,NA,TRBV6-5,CASSYSGVLKKTQYF,TGTGCCAGCAGTTACTCGGGGGTTCTTAAAAAGACCCAGTACTTC
TRBJ2-5,NA,NA,TRBV11-2,CASSFKGQETQYF,TGTGCCAGCAGCTTCAAGGGCCAAGAGACCCAGTACTTC
TRBJ1-1,NA,NA,TRBV28,CASNLVGAEAFF,TGTGCCAGCAATTTGGTGGGGGCTGAAGCTTTCTTT
TRBJ2-5,TRBD2,NA,TRBV27,CASSLKRAGEGETQYF,TGTGCCAGCAGTTTGAAGAGAGCGGGAGAGGGGGAGACCCAGTACTTC
TRBJ1-3,NA,NA,TRBV12-3/TRBV12-4,CASSLPGNTIYF,TGTGCCAGCAGTTTACCTGGAAACACCATATATTTT